This entry is about one T cell receptor beta chain. This record belongs to a study of blood T cell repertoires in COVID-19. Study as a whole: PBMCs, B-cell-depleted T cells, or T cells provided the cDNA or gDNA that made up the material.

The method was immunoSEQ multiplex PCR; TCRdb's version includes in-frame clones alone and lacks a portion of them. This sample has just over 300,000 clones, with approximately 89% found just once. V dropped 6 bases and J dropped 4 bases, with 10 bases sitting between them. Germline V gene data show CDR1 as MNHEY and CDR2 as SVGAGI. This CDR3 is 13 amino acids long. The TCR sequence derives from a woman in her 30s with COVID-19, enrolled during active disease. Material: peripheral blood. The J gene is TRBJ2-1, the V gene TRBV6-5; D not certain. The CDR3 DNA follows: TGTGCCAGCAGCCCCGGGTTTTACAATGAGCAGTTCTTC. The encoded protein is CASSPGFYNEQFF.